This TCR beta chain was sequenced in a study of identical twins. Study-wide points: Monozygotic twins shared more out-of-frame TCR alpha than recombination models predicted.

There are many counts of this clonotype. The antigen remains undetermined. Deletions cut 8 bases from V and 1 base from J, with 15 bases between. Germline V gene sequence: CDR1 SEHNR, CDR2 FQNEAQ (reference sequence). This CDR3 has 15 residues. Each CDR3 protein is one row after TCRdb ran MiXCR on the 5' RACE reads. In the table there are about 250,000 distinct CDR3 sequences, 6.5% to 9% of which are singletons. The sample was also linked to a second study, of yellow fever vaccine responses in identical twins.

The origin of this receptor is a woman between 18 and 29 years old in good health. The sequencing input was CD8+ T cells sorted from blood. V is TRBV7-9 and J is TRBJ2-4, with D unresolved. CDR3 bases: TGTGCCAGCGACTTGGGGTGGAGCGCCAAAAACATTCAGTACTTC. Its translation: CASDLGWSAKNIQYF. The complete variable domain, with remaining parts taken from reference TRBV7-9 and TRBJ2-4, reads DTGVSQNPRHKITKRGQNVTFRCDPISEHNRLYWYRQTLGQGPEFLTYFQNEAQLEKSRLLSDRFSAERPKGSFSTLEIQRTEQGDSAMYLCASDLGWSAKNIQYFGAGTRLSVL.